This T cell receptor (beta chain) was captured by sequencing in a study of blood T cell repertoires in COVID-19. Study overall: Sample material is recorded as cDNA or gDNA derived from T cells, B-cell-depleted T cells, or PBMCs.

Original data processing: From reference gene primer amplification, estimates of nucleated cell counts were derived. Sequenced by immunoSEQ multiplex PCR; TCRdb stores in-frame clones only, minus some. Clone size and V and J calls were adopted from that table, with D and trimming inferred from the DNA. Counted here are around 210,000 clones, 70% to 90% occurring once; the ten biggest clones make up 6.5% to 9.5%. CDR3 length equals 15 residues. The sample consisted of PBMCs or T cells enriched from blood (not recorded which). The J gene is TRBJ2-1, the V gene TRBV21-1; whether TRBD1, the table's D call, matches the DNA was not checked. TRBV21-1 is tagged as a pseudogene. The TCR comes from a woman under 30 who had recovered from COVID-19. CDR3 nucleotides: TGTGCCAGCAGAGACAGGACCCCACACCACAATGAGCAGTTCTTC. Its translation is CASRDRTPHHNEQFF.